Listed below are T cell receptor beta chains from one sample, sequenced in a study of T cell responses to AZD1222 COVID-19 vaccine. Produced via immunoSEQ multiplex PCR; TCRdb's table is partial and in-frame only. Of some 140,000 clones listed, around nine tenths are singletons. The sample was peripheral blood, taken on day 0 of AZD1222 vaccination. These receptors came from an adult in good health. Both conserved end residues are part of each CDR3. Size tells how often a clone was seen (once, few, many) or the class of an expanded clone, and some rows leave it out.

CASNLGTDTQYF,few,TRBJ2-3,TRBV5-1
CASSLTPQNTEAFF,.,TRBJ1-1,TRBV5-1
CASSLRGRGTYGYTF,.,TRBJ1-2,TRBV7-9
CASSPGQYNSPLHF,medium-sized,TRBJ1-6,TRBV27
CASSRQGTNTIYF,.,TRBJ1-3,TRBV3-1/TRBV3-2
CASSDRFVTEAFF,.,TRBJ1-1,TRBV2
CASSGGQGARYGYTF,.,TRBJ1-2,TRBV25-1
CASTGQINTEAFF,.,TRBJ1-1,TRBV5-1
CSVEGTGENIQYF,.,TRBJ2-4,TRBV29-1
CATSRSGVNTEAFF,.,TRBJ1-1,TRBV15
CASSLESSGEDEQFF,once,TRBJ2-1,TRBV7-9
CASSTPQGRTEAFF,.,TRBJ1-1,TRBV21-1
CASSKQGQDNQPQHF,.,TRBJ1-5,TRBV2
CASSFQRRPGELFF,.,TRBJ2-2,TRBV27
CASSLVLASNYEQYF,once,TRBJ2-7,TRBV7-8
CAISAETYEQYF,.,TRBJ2-7,TRBV10-3
CASSPPQGRGEKLFF,.,TRBJ1-4,TRBV18
CASSFGGANPTDTQYF,.,TRBJ2-3,TRBV7-2
CAWRVGFGQPQHF,.,TRBJ1-5,TRBV30
CASRVRDSALYSNQPQHF,.,TRBJ1-5,TRBV19
CASSHQGAGAQFF,.,TRBJ2-1,TRBV3-1/TRBV3-2
CASTSRDRGPYGYTF,.,TRBJ1-2,TRBV9
CSVGSAREKLFF,.,TRBJ1-4,TRBV29-1
CASSPGLARTDTQYF,.,TRBJ2-3,TRBV7-9
CAISDGPGPNQPQHF,.,TRBJ1-5,TRBV10-3
CASSSLAGGGTGELFF,.,TRBJ2-2,TRBV7-9
CASSGGANVLTF,.,TRBJ2-6,TRBV25-1
CASSLTPSGVAFF,.,TRBJ1-1,TRBV7-2
CASSVGGAEDTQYF,.,TRBJ2-3,TRBV9
CASELKGATEAFF,.,TRBJ1-1,TRBV12-3/TRBV12-4
CASGQGIGAFF,.,TRBJ1-1,TRBV19
CSVAVNYGYTF,.,TRBJ1-2,TRBV29-1
CASSYSDSRGYTF,.,TRBJ1-2,TRBV6-5
CASRTTWDASSGNTIYF,.,TRBJ1-3,TRBV7-9
CASRGGGRAYSNQPQHF,.,TRBJ1-5,TRBV19
CSVEVGSGGHYNEQFF,.,TRBJ2-1,TRBV29-1
CASSLPGRSNQPQHF,.,TRBJ1-5,TRBV25-1
CASSPGGVGDGYTF,few,TRBJ1-2,TRBV5-1
CASSSNLGGSNTEAFF,.,TRBJ1-1,TRBV2
CASSQDGGGFSGNTIYF,.,TRBJ1-3,TRBV4-3
CASSLGTNEKLFF,.,TRBJ1-4,TRBV5-6
CSVVSGYTF,.,TRBJ1-2,TRBV29-1
CASRNTGGTEAFF,.,TRBJ1-1,TRBV5-1
CASSLGQGNYGYTF,.,TRBJ1-2,TRBV11-3
CATQAFAGEKLFF,.,TRBJ1-4,TRBV19
CASSLRAGQPQHF,.,TRBJ1-5,TRBV12-3/TRBV12-4
CASSLVGGLSFRSIEQYF,.,TRBJ2-7,TRBV5-4
CASSRGGSEQFF,.,TRBJ2-1,TRBV3-1/TRBV3-2